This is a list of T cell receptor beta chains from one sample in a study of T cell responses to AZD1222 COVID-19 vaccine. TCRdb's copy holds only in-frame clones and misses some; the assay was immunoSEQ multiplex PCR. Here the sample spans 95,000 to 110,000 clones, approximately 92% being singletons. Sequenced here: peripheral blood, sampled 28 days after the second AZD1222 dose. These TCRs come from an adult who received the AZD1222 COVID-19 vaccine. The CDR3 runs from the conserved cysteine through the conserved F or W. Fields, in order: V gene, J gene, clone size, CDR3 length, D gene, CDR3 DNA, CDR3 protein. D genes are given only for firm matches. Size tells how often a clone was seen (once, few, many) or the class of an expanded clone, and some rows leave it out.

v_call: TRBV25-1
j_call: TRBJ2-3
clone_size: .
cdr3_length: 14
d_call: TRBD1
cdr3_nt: TGTGCCAGCAGAACTACAGGGGGTTCAGATACGCAGTATTTT
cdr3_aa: CASRTTGGSDTQYF

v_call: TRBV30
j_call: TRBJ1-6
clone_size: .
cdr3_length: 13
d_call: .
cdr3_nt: TGTGCCTTTGACAGGAGACATAATTCACCCCTCCACTTT
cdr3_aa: CAFDRRHNSPLHF

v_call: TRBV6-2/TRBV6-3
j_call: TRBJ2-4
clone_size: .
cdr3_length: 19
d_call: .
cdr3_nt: TGTGCCAGCAGTTACCCCATAGCGCCGGGGTTACTAGCCAAAAACATTCAGTACTTC
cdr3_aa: CASSYPIAPGLLAKNIQYF

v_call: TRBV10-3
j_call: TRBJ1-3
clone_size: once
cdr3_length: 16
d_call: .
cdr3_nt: TGTGCCATCAGTGACCGTGACAGCACCTCTGGAAACACCATATATTTT
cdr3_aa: CAISDRDSTSGNTIYF

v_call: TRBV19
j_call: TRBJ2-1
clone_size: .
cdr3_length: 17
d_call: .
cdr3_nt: TGTGCCAGTAGTATATCCCTAGACAGGACCACCTACAATGAGCAGTTCTTC
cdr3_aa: CASSISLDRTTYNEQFF

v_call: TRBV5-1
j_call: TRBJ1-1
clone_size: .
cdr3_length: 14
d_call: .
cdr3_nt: TGCGCCAGCAGCTTGGCAGGGATGAACACTGAAGCTTTCTTT
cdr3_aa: CASSLAGMNTEAFF

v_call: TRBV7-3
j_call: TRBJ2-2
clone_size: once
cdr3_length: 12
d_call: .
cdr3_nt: TGTGCCAGCAGCCCTAACACCGGGGAGCTGTTTTTT
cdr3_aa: CASSPNTGELFF

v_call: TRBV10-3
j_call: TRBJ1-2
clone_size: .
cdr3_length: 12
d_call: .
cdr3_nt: TGTGCCATCAGTGAGTCTGACATGAGCTACACCTTC
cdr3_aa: CAISESDMSYTF

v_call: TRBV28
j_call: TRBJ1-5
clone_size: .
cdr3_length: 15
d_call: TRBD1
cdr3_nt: TGTGCCAGCAGTAGAGGACAGGGCCTGAATCAGCCCCAGCATTTT
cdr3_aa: CASSRGQGLNQPQHF

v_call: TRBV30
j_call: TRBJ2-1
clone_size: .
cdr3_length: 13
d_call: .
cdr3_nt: TGTGCCTGGAAGTGGGACTCCTACAATGAGCAGTTCTTC
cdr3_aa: CAWKWDSYNEQFF

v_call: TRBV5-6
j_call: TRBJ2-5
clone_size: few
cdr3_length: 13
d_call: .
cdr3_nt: TGTGCCAGCAGCTTGGATCGCATAGAGACCCAGTACTTC
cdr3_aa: CASSLDRIETQYF

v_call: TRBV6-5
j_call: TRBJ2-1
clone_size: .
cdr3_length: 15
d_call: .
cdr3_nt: TGTGCCAGCAGTCGGAAGACTAGTACCTACAATGAGCAGTTCTTC
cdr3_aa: CASSRKTSTYNEQFF

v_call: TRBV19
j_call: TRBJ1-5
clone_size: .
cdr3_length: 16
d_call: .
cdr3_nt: TGTGCCAGTAGTAGTATCGTCACAGGGACGAATCAGCCCCAGCATTTT
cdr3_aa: CASSSIVTGTNQPQHF

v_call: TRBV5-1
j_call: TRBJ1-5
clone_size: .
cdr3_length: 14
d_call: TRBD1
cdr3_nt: TGCGCCAGCAGCCCCGGACAGGTGAATCAGCCCCAGCATTTT
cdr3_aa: CASSPGQVNQPQHF